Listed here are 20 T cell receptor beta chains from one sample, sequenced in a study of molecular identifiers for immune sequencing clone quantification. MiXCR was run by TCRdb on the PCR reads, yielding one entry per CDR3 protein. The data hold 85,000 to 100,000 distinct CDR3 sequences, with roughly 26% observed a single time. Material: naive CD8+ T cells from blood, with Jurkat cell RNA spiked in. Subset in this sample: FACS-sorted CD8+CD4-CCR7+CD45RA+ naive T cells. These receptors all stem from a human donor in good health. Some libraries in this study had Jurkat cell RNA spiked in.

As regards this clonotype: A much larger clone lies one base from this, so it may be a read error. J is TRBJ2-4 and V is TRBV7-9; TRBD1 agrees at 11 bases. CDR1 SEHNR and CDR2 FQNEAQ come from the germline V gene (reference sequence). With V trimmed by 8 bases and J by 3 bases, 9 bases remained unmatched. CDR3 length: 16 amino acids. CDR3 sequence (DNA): TGTGCCAGCGGCCCCCCGGGACAGGGGGACAAAAACATTCAGTACTTC. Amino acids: CASGPPGQGDKNIQYF.

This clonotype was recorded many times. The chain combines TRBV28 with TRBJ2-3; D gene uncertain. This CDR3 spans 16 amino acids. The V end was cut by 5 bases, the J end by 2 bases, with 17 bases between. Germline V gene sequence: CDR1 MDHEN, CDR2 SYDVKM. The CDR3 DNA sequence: TGTGCCAGCAGTACACCCCGGAGTAGGAACACAGATACGCAGTATTTT. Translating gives CASSTPRSRNTDTQYF. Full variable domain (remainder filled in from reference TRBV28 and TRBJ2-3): DVKVTQSSRYLVKRTGEKVFLECVQDMDHENMFWYRQDPGLGLRLIYFSYDVKMKEKGDIPEGYSVSREKKERFSLILESASTNQTSMYLCASSTPRSRNTDTQYFGPGTRLTVL.

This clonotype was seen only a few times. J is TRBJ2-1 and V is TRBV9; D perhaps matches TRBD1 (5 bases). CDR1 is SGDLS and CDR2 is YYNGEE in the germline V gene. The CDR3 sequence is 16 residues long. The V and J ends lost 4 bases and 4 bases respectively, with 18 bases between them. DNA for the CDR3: TGTGCCAGCAGCCCTCCTGGGGCAGGGCAGTACAATGAGCAGTTCTTC. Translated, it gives CASSPPGAGQYNEQFF.

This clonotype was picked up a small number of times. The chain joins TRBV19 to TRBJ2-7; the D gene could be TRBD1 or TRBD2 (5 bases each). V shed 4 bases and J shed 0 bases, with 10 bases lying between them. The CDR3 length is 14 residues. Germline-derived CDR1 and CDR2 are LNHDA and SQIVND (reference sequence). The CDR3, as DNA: TGTGCCAGTAGTACCGGGACGGCCTCCTACGAGCAGTACTTC. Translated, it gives CASSTGTASYEQYF.

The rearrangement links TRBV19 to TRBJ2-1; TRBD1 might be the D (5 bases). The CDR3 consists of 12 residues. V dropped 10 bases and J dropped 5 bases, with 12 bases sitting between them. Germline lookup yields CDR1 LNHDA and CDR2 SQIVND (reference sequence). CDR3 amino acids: CATDDSHNEQFF. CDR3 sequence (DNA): TGTGCCACCGACGACAGTCACAATGAGCAGTTCTTC.

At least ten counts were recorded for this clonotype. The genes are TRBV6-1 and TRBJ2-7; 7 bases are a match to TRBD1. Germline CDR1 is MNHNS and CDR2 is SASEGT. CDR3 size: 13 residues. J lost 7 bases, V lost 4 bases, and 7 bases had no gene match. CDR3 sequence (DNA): TGTGCCAGCAGTGCCCAGGGGGTGAATGAGCAGTACTTC. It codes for CASSAQGVNEQYF.

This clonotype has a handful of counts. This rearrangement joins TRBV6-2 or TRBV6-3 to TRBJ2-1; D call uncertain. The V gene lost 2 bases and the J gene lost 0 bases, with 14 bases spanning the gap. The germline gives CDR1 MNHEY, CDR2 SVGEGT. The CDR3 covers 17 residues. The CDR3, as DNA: TGTGCCAGCAGTTACCTTGTGGGCAGTGACTCCTACAATGAGCAGTTCTTC. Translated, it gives CASSYLVGSDSYNEQFF.

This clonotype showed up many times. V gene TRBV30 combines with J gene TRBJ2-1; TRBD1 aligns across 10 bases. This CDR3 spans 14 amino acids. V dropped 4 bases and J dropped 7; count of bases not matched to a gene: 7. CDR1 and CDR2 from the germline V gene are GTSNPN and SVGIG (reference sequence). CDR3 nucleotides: TGTGCCTGGACCCCGGGACAGGGGCTGAATGAGCAGTTCTTC. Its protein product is CAWTPGQGLNEQFF.

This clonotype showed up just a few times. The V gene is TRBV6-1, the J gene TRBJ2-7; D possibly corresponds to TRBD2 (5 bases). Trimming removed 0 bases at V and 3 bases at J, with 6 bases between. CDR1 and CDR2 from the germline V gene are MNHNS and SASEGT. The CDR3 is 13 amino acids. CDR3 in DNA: TGTGCCAGCAGTGAAGCGGGGAGCTACGAGCAGTACTTC. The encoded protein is CASSEAGSYEQYF.

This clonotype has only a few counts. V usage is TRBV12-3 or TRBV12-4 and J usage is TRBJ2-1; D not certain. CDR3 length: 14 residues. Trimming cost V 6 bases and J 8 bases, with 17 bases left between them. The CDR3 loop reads CASSPTPRFDEQFF. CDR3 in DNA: TGTGCCAGCAGCCCCACTCCTAGATTCGATGAGCAGTTCTTC.

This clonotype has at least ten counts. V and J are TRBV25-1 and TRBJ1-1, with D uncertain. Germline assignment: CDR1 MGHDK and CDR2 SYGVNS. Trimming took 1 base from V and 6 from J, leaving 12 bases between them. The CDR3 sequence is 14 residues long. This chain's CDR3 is CASSELASLAEAFF. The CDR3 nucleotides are TGTGCCAGCAGTGAATTGGCGAGTTTGGCTGAAGCTTTCTTT.

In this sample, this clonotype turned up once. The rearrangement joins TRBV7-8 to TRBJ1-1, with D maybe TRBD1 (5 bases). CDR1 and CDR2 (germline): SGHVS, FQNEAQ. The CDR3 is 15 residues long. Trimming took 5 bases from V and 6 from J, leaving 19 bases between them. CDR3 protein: CASSPPLGVFAEAFF. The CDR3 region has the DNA TGTGCCAGCAGCCCCCCCTTAGGGGTTTTCGCTGAAGCTTTCTTT. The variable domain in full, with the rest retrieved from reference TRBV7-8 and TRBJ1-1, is GAGVSQSPRYKVAKRGQDVALRCDPISGHVSLFWYQQALGQGPEFLTYFQNEAQLDKSGLPSDRFFAERPEGSVSTLKIQRTQQEDSAVYLCASSPPLGVFAEAFFGQGTRLTVV.

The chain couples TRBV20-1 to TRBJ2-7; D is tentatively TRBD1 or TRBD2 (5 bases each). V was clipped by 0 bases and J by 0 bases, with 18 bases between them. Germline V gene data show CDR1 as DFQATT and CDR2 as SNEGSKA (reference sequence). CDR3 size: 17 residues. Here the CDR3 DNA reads TGCAGTGCTAGAGATTTTACCGGGGCACCGAGCTCCTACGAGCAGTACTTC. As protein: CSARDFTGAPSSYEQYF.

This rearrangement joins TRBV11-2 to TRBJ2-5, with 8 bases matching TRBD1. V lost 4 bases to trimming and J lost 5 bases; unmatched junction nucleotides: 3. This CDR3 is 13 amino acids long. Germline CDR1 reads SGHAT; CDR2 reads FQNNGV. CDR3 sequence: CASSSYRGETQYF. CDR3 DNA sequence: TGTGCCAGCAGCTCATACAGGGGGGAGACCCAGTACTTC. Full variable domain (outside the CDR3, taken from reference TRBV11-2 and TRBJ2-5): EAGVAQSPRYKIIEKRQSVAFWCNPISGHATLYWYQQILGQGPKLLIQFQNNGVVDDSQLPKDRFSAERLKGVDSTLKIQPAKLEDSAVYLCASSSYRGETQYFGPGTRLLVL.

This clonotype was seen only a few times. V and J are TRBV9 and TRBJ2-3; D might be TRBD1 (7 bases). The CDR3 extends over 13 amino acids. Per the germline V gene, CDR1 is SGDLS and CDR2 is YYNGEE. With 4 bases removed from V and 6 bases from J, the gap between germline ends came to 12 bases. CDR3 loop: CASSQGGGDTQYF. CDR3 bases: TGTGCCAGCAGCCAGGGGGGTGGTGATACGCAGTATTTT.

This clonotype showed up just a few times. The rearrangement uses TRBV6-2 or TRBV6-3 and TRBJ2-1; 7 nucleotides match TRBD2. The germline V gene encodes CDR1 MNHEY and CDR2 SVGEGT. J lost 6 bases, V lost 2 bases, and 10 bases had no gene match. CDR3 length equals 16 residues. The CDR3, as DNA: TGTGCCAGCAGTTACCTAGCGGCTCATGCTAGCAATGAGCAGTTCTTC. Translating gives CASSYLAAHASNEQFF.

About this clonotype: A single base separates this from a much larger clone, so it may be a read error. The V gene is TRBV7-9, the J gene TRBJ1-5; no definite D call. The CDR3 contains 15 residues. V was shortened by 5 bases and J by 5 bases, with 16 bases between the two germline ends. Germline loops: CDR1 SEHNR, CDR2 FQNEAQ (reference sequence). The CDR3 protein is CASSPTSEGDQPQHF. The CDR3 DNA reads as TGTGCCAGCAGCCCCACTTCCGAAGGAGATCAGCCCCAGCATTTT.

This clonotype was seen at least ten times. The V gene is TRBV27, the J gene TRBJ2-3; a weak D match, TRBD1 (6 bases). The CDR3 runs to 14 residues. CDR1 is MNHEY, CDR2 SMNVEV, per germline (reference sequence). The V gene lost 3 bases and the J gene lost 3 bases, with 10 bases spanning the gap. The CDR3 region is CASSFAQGTDTQYF. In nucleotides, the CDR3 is TGTGCCAGCAGTTTCGCCCAGGGGACAGATACGCAGTATTTT.

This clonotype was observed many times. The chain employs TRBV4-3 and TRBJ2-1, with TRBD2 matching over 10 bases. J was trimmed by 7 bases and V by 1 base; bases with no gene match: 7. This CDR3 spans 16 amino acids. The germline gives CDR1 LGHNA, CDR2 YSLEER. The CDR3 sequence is CASSQGYLAGDNEQFF. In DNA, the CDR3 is TGCGCCAGCAGCCAAGGATATCTAGCGGGAGATAATGAGCAGTTCTTC.

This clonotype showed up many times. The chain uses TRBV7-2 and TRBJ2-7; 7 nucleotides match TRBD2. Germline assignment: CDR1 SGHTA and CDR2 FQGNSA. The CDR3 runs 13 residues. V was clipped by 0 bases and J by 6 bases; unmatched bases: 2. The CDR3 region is CASSLALAAEQYF. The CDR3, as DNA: TGTGCCAGCAGCTTAGCGCTAGCGGCCGAGCAGTACTTC.